What follows are 30 T cell receptor beta chains derived from one specimen sequenced in a study of blood T cell repertoires in COVID-19. The table came from immunoSEQ multiplex PCR; TCRdb's copy has only in-frame clones and leaves some out. The repertoire holds 200,000 to 250,000 clones, with roughly 85% as singletons. Specimen: peripheral blood. These receptors originate from a man aged 35-49 years with acute or convalescent COVID-19.

Points on this clone: This same CDR3 is encoded by further DNA sequences in the sample. The chain links TRBV7-9 to TRBJ2-7; D call uncertain. This CDR3 comprises 12 residues. The germline gives CDR1 SEHNR, CDR2 FQNEAQ (reference sequence). Trimming shortened V by 3 bases and J by 3 bases, and 6 bases separated the two germline ends. The CDR3 DNA is TGTGCCAGCAGCTTTGGCCTCTACGAGCAGTACTTC. This encodes CASSFGLYEQYF.

The chain links TRBV30 to TRBJ1-2; D not resolved. V was shortened by 5 bases and J by 2 bases, with 12 bases between the two germline ends. CDR1 and CDR2 from the germline V gene are GTSNPN and SVGIG (reference sequence). The CDR3 consists of 13 residues. The chain's CDR3 is CAWADTLNYGYTF. DNA of the CDR3: TGTGCCTGGGCTGACACGTTAAACTATGGCTACACCTTC.

The rearrangement links TRBV11-2 to TRBJ2-7; possible D gene TRBD1, 7 bases. The CDR3 totals 16 residues. The germline gives CDR1 SGHAT, CDR2 FQNNGV. Trimming stripped 7 bases from V and 3 bases from J, with 22 bases between. The CDR3 DNA reads as TGTGCCAGCAACGCGGGACAGCCTAAAGTCGGCTACGAGCAGTACTTC. As protein: CASNAGQPKVGYEQYF.

V usage is TRBV9 and J usage is TRBJ1-3, with 7 positions matching TRBD1. Trimming cost V 4 bases and J 4 bases; bases outside gene matches: 14. The germline V gene encodes CDR1 SGDLS and CDR2 YYNGEE. The CDR3 runs to 17 residues. CDR3 nucleotides: TGTGCCAGCAGCCCAGGAGGAGGGGGCTTATTCGGAAACACCATATATTTT. It yields the protein CASSPGGGGLFGNTIYF. The full variable domain, with the rest looked up from reference TRBV9 and TRBJ1-3, is DSGVTQTPKHLITATGQRVTLRCSPRSGDLSVYWYQQSLDQGLQFLIQYYNGEERAKGNILERFSAQQFPDLHSELNLSSLELGDSALYFCASSPGGGGLFGNTIYFGEGSWLTVV.

CDR3 residues: CASSWGPSYEQYF. As DNA, the CDR3 is TGCGCCAGCAGTTGGGGGCCCTCCTACGAGCAGTACTTC. The V call is TRBV5-1, the J call TRBJ2-7, with D perhaps TRBD1 (6 bases). CDR1 SGHRS and CDR2 YFSETQ come from the germline V gene. The V gene lost 5 bases and the J gene lost 0 bases, with 9 bases spanning the gap. The CDR3 covers 13 residues.

V usage is TRBV7-2 and J usage is TRBJ1-6; 7 bases align to TRBD1. Germline V gene sequence: CDR1 SGHTA, CDR2 FQGNSA. CDR3 size: 14 residues. The junction had 2 bases not matched to a gene; V was cut back by 2 bases and J by 7 bases. CDR3 protein: CASSLRQGNSPLHF. CDR3 DNA: TGTGCCAGCAGCTTAAGACAGGGAAATTCACCCCTCCACTTT.

To note about this clone: This may be a read error: a much more frequent sequence differs by one nucleotide. The sample contains more than one DNA sequence encoding this CDR3. This chain uses TRBV20-1 with TRBJ1-2; 11 nucleotides line up with TRBD1. The CDR3 runs 13 residues. Germline CDR1 and CDR2: DFQATT and SNEGSKA (reference sequence). The junction had 3 bases not matched to a gene; V was cut back by 3 bases and J by 6 bases. In DNA, the CDR3 is TGCAGTGCTAGTAGGGGACAGGGGGATGGCTACACCTTC. Its protein is CSASRGQGDGYTF.

The chain recombines TRBV11-1 with TRBJ2-3, with 7 bases matching TRBD1. Per the germline V gene, CDR1 is SGHAT and CDR2 is FQDESV (reference sequence). After removal of 5 bases from V and 1 base from J, the junction contained 6 bases not matched to a gene. This CDR3 contains 15 residues. The CDR3 spells CASSLTGYGTDTQYF. The CDR3 nucleotides read TGTGCCAGCAGCCTGACAGGGTACGGCACAGATACGCAGTATTTT.

The CDR3 is CASSTQGADYGYTF. In nucleotides, the CDR3 is TGTGCCAGCAGTACTCAGGGGGCGGACTATGGCTACACCTTC. The V call is TRBV28, the J call TRBJ1-2; 8 bases are shared with TRBD1. The V gene end was trimmed by 5 bases and the J gene end by 3 bases; junction bases not matched to a gene: 5. Germline lookup yields CDR1 MDHEN and CDR2 SYDVKM. There are 14 residues in the CDR3.

A single count supports this clone. The rearrangement uses TRBV6-2 or TRBV6-3 and TRBJ1-2, with 8 bases matching TRBD1. Germline assignment: CDR1 MNHEY and CDR2 SVGEGT. J was trimmed by 7 bases and V by 2 bases; bases with no gene match: 6. The length of the CDR3 is 14 residues. The CDR3 sequence is CASSYGYRGTGYTF. In DNA, the CDR3 is TGTGCCAGCAGTTACGGTTACAGGGGGACTGGCTACACCTTC.

CDR3 in DNA: TGCGCCAGCAGTCAGGGACAGGGGGCGAATGAGCAGTACTTC. Translation gives CASSQGQGANEQYF. V gene TRBV10-2 combines with J gene TRBJ2-7, with 12 bases lining up with TRBD1. The CDR3 totals 14 residues. CDR1 is WSHSY, CDR2 SAAADI, per germline. V dropped 5 bases and J dropped 7; count of bases not matched to a gene: 6.

J is TRBJ2-2 and V is TRBV11-2; 7 nucleotides agree with TRBD2. The germline gives CDR1 SGHAT, CDR2 FQNNGV. This CDR3 contains 15 residues. Losses at the gene ends were 1 base for V and 4 bases for J; bases not matched to a gene: 3. This CDR3 is CASSLVAGVTGELFF. The CDR3 DNA sequence: TGTGCCAGCAGCTTAGTTGCGGGAGTCACCGGGGAGCTGTTTTTT.

This clone has a single count. This sequence joins TRBV9 and TRBJ2-6; D is undetermined. Looked up from germline, CDR1 is SGDLS and CDR2 is YYNGEE. This CDR3 has 13 amino acids. V was shortened by 10 bases and J by 4 bases, with 12 bases between the two germline ends. CDR3 in amino acids: CAPVKEGANVLTF. CDR3 coding DNA: TGTGCCCCGGTGAAGGAGGGGGCCAACGTCCTGACTTTC.

The chain combines TRBV1 with TRBJ2-7; TRBD2 is the table's D call and was not checked against the DNA. TRBV1 is a known pseudogene. CDR3 size: 19 residues. The DNA for the CDR3 is TGCACCAGCAGCCTCAGATCGGGAGAGACTAGGATCTCGGGTTACGAGCAGTACTTC. Protein product: CTSSLRSGETRISGYEQYF.

This rearrangement joins TRBV6-1 to TRBJ2-7, with 7 bases lining up with TRBD1. V gave up 2 bases and J gave up 3 bases; unmatched junction bases: 7. The CDR3 totals 15 residues. CDR1 is MNHNS, CDR2 SASEGT, per germline. The CDR3 sequence is CASSEQWDSYYEQYF. In nucleotides, the CDR3 is TGTGCCAGCAGTGAACAATGGGACAGTTACTACGAGCAGTACTTC.

This clone was seen only a few times. The chain joins TRBV2 to TRBJ1-5; D not certain. Germline loops: CDR1 SNHLY, CDR2 FYNNEI. V was pared by 4 bases and J by 4 bases, with 14 bases between. The CDR3 has 15 amino acids. The CDR3 DNA sequence: TGTGCCAGCAGTGTCGAGGCGAGGCAAAATCAGCCCCAGCATTTT. Translating it yields CASSVEARQNQPQHF.

V is TRBV6-2 or TRBV6-3 and J is TRBJ1-1, with TRBD1 matching over 7 bases. The CDR3 length is 16 residues. Germline loops: CDR1 MNHEY, CDR2 SVGEGT. The V gene end was trimmed by 0 bases and the J gene end by 4 bases; junction bases not matched to a gene: 8. As DNA, the CDR3 is TGTGCCAGCAGTTACTCGAGGACAGGTAGTGGCACTGAAGCTTTCTTT. Protein sequence: CASSYSRTGSGTEAFF.

This chain connects TRBV19 to TRBJ2-3; D uncertain. Trimming cost V 4 bases and J 3 bases, with 8 bases left between them. The CDR3 totals 13 residues. Germline CDR1 LNHDA, CDR2 SQIVND (reference sequence). The CDR3 loop reads CASSTLRTDTQYF. The CDR3 region has the DNA TGTGCCAGTAGTACCCTACGAACAGATACGCAGTATTTT.

The gene calls are TRBV7-9 and TRBJ1-6, with 7 positions matching TRBD1. CDR3 length equals 17 residues. Losses at the gene ends were 1 base for V and 5 bases for J; bases not matched to a gene: 8. The V gene's germline CDR1 is SEHNR and CDR2 FQNEAQ (reference sequence). The CDR3 region is CASSLGGGGGDNSPLHF. The CDR3 DNA is TGTGCCAGCAGCTTAGGAGGAGGGGGCGGAGATAATTCACCCCTCCACTTT.

The rearrangement joins TRBV3-1 (or the pseudogene TRBV3-2) to TRBJ2-1; 8 bases line up with TRBD2. Germline V CDR1 and CDR2: LGHDT, YNNKEL (reference sequence). The CDR3 is made up of 15 amino acids. V dropped 3 bases and J dropped 10; count of bases not matched to a gene: 11. The CDR3 coding sequence is TGTGCCAGCAGCCAGCCCGGGACTAGATCGGGGGAGCAGTTCTTC. Its protein product is CASSQPGTRSGEQFF.

The chain joins TRBV6-6 to TRBJ1-2; D is unresolved. V was pared by 5 bases and J by 4 bases, with 14 bases between. Germline V gene lookup returns CDR1 MNHNY and CDR2 SVGAGI (reference sequence). The CDR3 is 14 amino acids. CDR3 bases: TGTGCCAGCAGTCCCCGGCCGACATCCTATGGCTACACCTTC. Translated, it gives CASSPRPTSYGYTF.

The J gene is TRBJ1-2, the V gene TRBV6-5; D remains unclear. Trimming removed 0 bases at V and 0 bases at J, with 11 bases between. This CDR3 has 16 residues. The germline CDR1 and CDR2 sequences are MNHEY and SVGAGI. CDR3 sequence (DNA): TGTGCCAGCAGTTACTCGAAATCGAGAGCTAACTATGGCTACACCTTC. Translation: CASSYSKSRANYGYTF.

This clone appeared a single time. Other DNA sequences in the same sample also yield this CDR3. This sequence joins TRBV5-4 and TRBJ1-1; 8 nucleotides align to TRBD1. The germline CDR1 and CDR2 sequences are SGHNT and YYREEE (reference sequence). Trimming at V came to 2 bases and at J to 3 bases, leaving 3 bases not matched to a gene. The CDR3 is 14 residues long. CDR3: CASSLDRGDTEAFF. CDR3 bases: TGTGCCAGCAGCTTAGACAGGGGAGACACTGAAGCTTTCTTT.

This clone was observed a few times. The chain recombines TRBV4-1 with TRBJ1-1; TRBD1 matches at 9 bases. CDR3 length: 14 amino acids. With V trimmed by 4 bases and J by 7 bases, 7 bases remained unmatched. CDR1 and CDR2 (germline): MGHRA, YSYEKL. The CDR3 DNA is TGCGCCAGCAGCCGCGGACAGGGGCGAGTTGAAGCTTTCTTT. This encodes CASSRGQGRVEAFF.

This clone is a singleton in its sample. The V and J genes are TRBV7-2 and TRBJ2-3; D perhaps matches TRBD2 (6 bases). The V gene lost 10 bases and the J gene lost 4 bases, with 15 bases spanning the gap. Per germline, CDR1 SGHTA and CDR2 FQGNSA. This CDR3 is built from 13 residues. CDR3 DNA sequence: TGTGCCACCGGGGGAAGTGGTGCAGATACGCAGTATTTT. This sequence encodes CATGGSGADTQYF.

This chain uses TRBV7-8 with TRBJ2-2, with 10 nucleotides matching TRBD1. Looked up from germline, CDR1 is SGHVS and CDR2 is FQNEAQ. The CDR3 has 16 residues. The V and J ends lost 3 bases and 4 bases, in that order; junction bases with no gene match: 5. The CDR3 sequence: CASSFGRTGGTGELFF. The CDR3 nucleotides are TGTGCCAGCAGCTTCGGCCGGACAGGGGGCACCGGGGAGCTGTTTTTT.

This chain links TRBV7-9 with TRBJ2-1, with a tentative D call TRBD1 (6 bases). Germline CDR1 and CDR2: SEHNR and FQNEAQ (reference sequence). With 0 bases removed from V and 8 bases from J, the gap between germline ends came to 14 bases. The CDR3 length is 15 residues. For the CDR3, the DNA is TGTGCCAGCAGCTTAGCGCGGGCAGGGGTTGATGAGCAGTTCTTC. Translation: CASSLARAGVDEQFF.

The genes are TRBV9 and TRBJ2-5, with 14 bases lining up with TRBD2. The J segment lost 5 bases and the V segment lost 4 bases, leaving 10 bases of the junction unmatched. CDR1 and CDR2 from the germline V gene are SGDLS and YYNGEE. CDR3 length: 17 amino acids. The DNA for the CDR3 is TGTGCCAGCAGCATCGGGACTAGCGGGGGAATCCAGGAGACCCAGTACTTC. It codes for CASSIGTSGGIQETQYF.

The chain carries TRBV5-1 and TRBJ2-3, with a weak D call TRBD2 (5 bases). Germline V gives CDR1 SGHRS, CDR2 YFSETQ. Trimming removed 0 bases from V and 4 bases from J, with 12 bases in between. The CDR3 contains 15 residues. This CDR3 reads CASSLDGEWADTQYF. The CDR3 DNA sequence: TGCGCCAGCAGCTTGGATGGGGAGTGGGCAGATACGCAGTATTTT.

This clone appeared a single time. The chain couples TRBV7-3 to TRBJ2-1; D might be TRBD2 (7 bases). V gave up 5 bases and J gave up 6 bases, with 20 bases separating them. Germline lookup yields CDR1 SGHTA and CDR2 FQGTGA. This CDR3 has 16 residues. The CDR3 region is CASSSTGGPSLNEQFF. The CDR3, as DNA: TGTGCCAGCAGCAGCACGGGGGGCCCTTCTCTCAATGAGCAGTTCTTC.